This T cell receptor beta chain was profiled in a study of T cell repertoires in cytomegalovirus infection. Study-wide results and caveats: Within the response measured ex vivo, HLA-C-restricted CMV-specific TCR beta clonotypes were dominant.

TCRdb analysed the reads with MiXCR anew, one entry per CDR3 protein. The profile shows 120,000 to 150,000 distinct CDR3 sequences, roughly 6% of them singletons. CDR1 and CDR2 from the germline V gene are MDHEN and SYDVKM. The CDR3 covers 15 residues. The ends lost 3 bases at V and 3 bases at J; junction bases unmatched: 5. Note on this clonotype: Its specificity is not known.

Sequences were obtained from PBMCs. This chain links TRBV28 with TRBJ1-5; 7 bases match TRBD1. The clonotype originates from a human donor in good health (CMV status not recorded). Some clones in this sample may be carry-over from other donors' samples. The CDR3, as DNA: TGTGCCAGCAGTTTCGAAGGGGGCCTCAATCAGCCCCAGCATTTT. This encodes CASSFEGGLNQPQHF.